Listed here is a single TCR beta chain. Its antigen is not identified. Per individual sample, total RNA of at least 5 micrograms was extracted. These data are taken from a study of blood T cells in healthy people across ages. A second about 6 to 11 cycle PCR used barcoded and J-beta primers. TCRdb re-analysed the 5' RACE reads in MiXCR, keeping a single row per CDR3 protein. The repertoire has around 710,000 distinct CDR3 sequences, approximately 43% of them found once; the top ten carry 20% to 25%. The CDR3 totals 15 residues. Trimming at V came to 0 bases and at J to 4 bases, leaving 6 bases not matched to a gene. Germline V gene data show CDR1 as SGHRS and CDR2 as YFSETQ. Study results and caveats: Naive and antigen-experienced cells were not separated, limiting conclusive comparison.

The sequenced material came from blood. This clonotype was sampled from a woman aged 60-75 years in good health. The genes are TRBV5-1 and TRBJ2-5, with 7 bases lining up with TRBD2. CDR3 nucleotide sequence: TGCGCCAGCAGCTTGGTAGGCGGGGGAGGAGAGACCCAGTACTTC. Protein: CASSLVGGGGETQYF.